This passage covers 5 T cell receptor beta chains from one sample sequenced in a study of cytomegalovirus exposure and HLA in healthy donors. Clones were read by immunoSEQ multiplex PCR, and TCRdb kept only the in-frame ones, dropping some. The repertoire holds 190,000 or so clones, with approximately 80% as singletons. Input material: PBMCs. The receptors stem from a woman aged 25-40 years in good health and CMV-seropositive.

As for this clone: At one boundary the junction diverges from the germline segment, which might be a read error. The chain joins TRBV7-7 to TRBJ2-7; 7 bases line up with TRBD1. Germline CDR1 and CDR2: SSHAT and FNYEAQ (reference sequence). The CDR3 loop spans 13 amino acids. The CDR3: CASSPTGSYEQYF. The DNA of the CDR3 is TGTGCTAGCAGCCCGACAGGGTCCTACGAGCAGTACTTC.

This chain connects TRBV28 to TRBJ2-5, with a tentative D call TRBD1 (6 bases). This CDR3 contains 14 residues. V lost 5 bases and J lost 3, with 13 bases in between. Germline V CDR1 and CDR2: MDHEN, SYDVKM. The CDR3 nucleotides are TGTGCCAGCAGTCTCCCGGACAGCAAAGAGACCCAGTACTTC. Its protein product is CASSLPDSKETQYF.

This chain connects TRBV6-6 to TRBJ2-3; 7 positions match TRBD2. In germline, CDR1 is MNHNY, CDR2 SVGAGI (reference sequence). The CDR3 consists of 15 residues. Germline trimming cut 7 bases from V and 0 bases from J; bases unmatched to any gene: 7. The CDR3 region is CASISSGASTDTQYF. CDR3 coding DNA: TGTGCCAGCATTTCTAGCGGAGCTAGCACAGATACGCAGTATTTT.

This rearrangement joins TRBV2 to TRBJ2-5; a weak D match, TRBD1 (6 bases). Germline CDR1 SNHLY, CDR2 FYNNEI. There are 13 residues in the CDR3. V lost 5 bases and J lost 5, with 12 bases in between. The CDR3 DNA follows: TGTGCCAGCAGTCGGGACAACAGGGAGACCCAGTACTTC. It translates to CASSRDNRETQYF.

This clone has a single count. The chain carries TRBV15 and TRBJ2-3; no definite D call. The CDR3 totals 15 residues. The germline gives CDR1 LNHNV, CDR2 YYDKDF (reference sequence). The V end lost 1 base, the J end lost 2 bases, and 10 bases lay between the germline ends. CDR3 amino acids: CATSRVSTITDTQYF. CDR3 nucleotide sequence: TGTGCCACCAGCAGAGTTAGCACTATCACAGATACGCAGTATTTT.